This entry features one TCR beta chain sequence. The antigen is unknown. This sample is part of a study of T cell responses to AZD1222 COVID-19 vaccine. General study results and limits: None of the repertoires were sampled until the peak T cell response had passed.

Germline V gives CDR1 KGHDR, CDR2 SFDVKD. V lost 11 bases, J lost 9 bases, and 20 bases stayed unmatched. This CDR3 spans 15 amino acids. TCRdb's table, derived via immunoSEQ multiplex PCR, lists solely in-frame clones and lacks some. The sample records about 130,000 clones, more than 80% being singletons. The chain links TRBV24-1 to TRBJ2-7; 8 positions match TRBD1. The sequence came from an adult who received the AZD1222 COVID-19 vaccine. The sequencing here drew on peripheral blood, taken 28 days after the second AZD1222 dose. The CDR3 loop reads CAIKWGPGGVDWQYF. The CDR3 DNA reads as TGTGCCATCAAGTGGGGTCCAGGGGGCGTTGACTGGCAGTACTTC.